What follows are 8 T cell receptor delta chains derived from one specimen sequenced in a study of γδ T cells in repeated Plasmodium falciparum infection. TCRdb re-identified clones in the multiplex PCR reads via CATT. The profile shows some 100,000 delta-chain clones, approximately 1.5% of them singletons. Vgamma9/Vdelta2+ and Vdelta2-negative gammadelta T cells were flow-sorted from PBMC for bulk sequencing. The specimen sequenced was gamma-delta T cells from blood. The receptors were gathered from a pool of human donors (malaria-infected and uninfected, not separated).

The sample holds a few counts of this clone. A single base is all that separates this from a far larger clone, so a read error is likely. Other DNA sequences from this sample encode an identical CDR3 as well. V usage is TRDV2 and J usage is TRDJ1; possible D gene TRDD3, 5 bases. The CDR3 contains 16 residues. CDR1 is GEAIGNYY and CDR2 is EKD in the germline V gene. The CDR3 loop reads CACDTGTGPHTDKLIF. CDR3 coding DNA: TGCGCCTGTGACACCGGGACTGGCCCTCACACCGATAAACTCATCTTT.

This clone has more than one count but fewer than ten. The amino acid sequence in TCRdb belongs to a much larger clone and departs from this DNA's translation at residue 5, likely a sequencing read error; the sequence shown is translated from the DNA. The chain joins TRDV2 to TRDJ2; 10 nucleotides align to TRDD3. The J gene was not available in TCRdb and was assigned here by matching the DNA to germline segments. From germline, CDR1 is GEAIGNYY and CDR2 EKD. V gave up 3 bases and J gave up 4 bases; unmatched junction bases: 4. This CDR3 is 15 amino acids long. CDR3 residues: CACDRGIRGTAQLFF. CDR3 nucleotide sequence: TGTGCCTGTGACCGGGGGATACGCGGGACAGCACAACTCTTCTTT.

Only a few counts were recorded for this clone. The protein held in TCRdb is that of a much larger clone and does not match this DNA's translation at residue 10, likely because of a read error; the protein shown is translated from the DNA. The chain employs TRAV38-2/DV8 and TRDJ1; D is perhaps TRDD2 (5 bases). The J gene, absent from TCRdb, was called here by matching the DNA to germline. The CDR3 totals 17 residues. Trimming took 3 bases from V and 0 from J, leaving 18 bases between them. Germline V CDR1 and CDR2: TSESDYY, QEAYKQQN. CDR3 in amino acids: CAYRTHPTAHYTDKLIF. For the CDR3, the DNA is TGTGCTTATAGGACCCACCCTACGGCCCACTACACCGATAAACTCATCTTT.

Concerning this clone: TCRdb lists the protein of a much larger clone for this DNA, which differs at residue 19, so this is likely a read error; the protein given here is translated from the DNA itself. V gene assignment gives TRDV2, but the J gene was left uncalled; the D call of TRDD3 is as the table states it, not checked on the DNA. This CDR3 has 20 amino acids. Germline V gives CDR1 GEAIGNYY, CDR2 EKD. The DNA for the CDR3 is TGTGCCTGTGACACCGTCCGCGGCTGGGGGATACGAAGGTACACCGATAAACTCACCTTT. It is translated as CACDTVRGWGIRRYTDKLTF.

This clone turned up a few times. A far larger clone differs by one base, so this is likely a read error. This sample also contains other DNA sequences that code for the same CDR3. V usage is TRDV1 and J usage is TRDJ1, with D possibly matching TRDD2 (9 bases). TCRdb records no J gene; here it was assigned by comparing the DNA to germline. The germline CDR1 and CDR2 sequences are TSWWSYY and QGS. The CDR3 is made up of 20 amino acids. CDR3 in amino acids: CALGETFLPQGGYWGEKLIF. The CDR3, as DNA: TGTGCCCTTGGGGAAACCTTCCTACCCCAAGGTGGGTACTGGGGGGAGAAACTCATCTTT.

This clone was counted between two and nine times. This likely came from a read error, as a far larger clone is one base away. Other DNA sequences within the sample encode an identical CDR3. CDR3 nucleotides: TGTGCTCTTGGGCCACCCTGGGGACGATGGGGGGGCGCGGGGGAAACCGATAAACTCATCTTC. Residues: CALGPPWGRWGGAGETDKLIF. No call exists for the J gene, whereas the V gene is TRDV1; TRDD3, the D gene given by the table, was not confirmed from the DNA. Germline CDR1 is TSWWSYY and CDR2 is QGS. This CDR3 has 21 amino acids.

This clone was seen a few times. TCRdb assigns this DNA the protein of a much larger clone, which departs from its translation at residue 13; this likely reflects a read error, and the protein shown comes from translating the DNA. No J gene was assigned, while the V gene was called as TRDV2; the DNA was not used to check the table's D call, TRDD3. This CDR3 contains 14 residues. The germline CDR1 and CDR2 sequences are GEAIGNYY and EKD. CDR3 in amino acids: CACDHGDYTDKLTF. CDR3 bases: TGTGCCTGTGACCATGGGGATTACACCGATAAACTCACCTTT.

This clone has a handful of counts. This DNA's translation and the protein TCRdb lists, from a much larger clone, do not match at residue 10, likely due to a read error; the protein shown is translated from the DNA. V and J are TRDV1 and TRDJ1; TRDD3 agrees at 10 bases. Here the J gene was assigned by germline matching of the DNA, as TCRdb has none. CDR3 length equals 22 residues. CDR1 is TSWWSYY and CDR2 is QGS in the germline V gene. J gave up 0 bases and V 0 bases, and 19 bases lay outside the gene matches. This chain's CDR3 is CALGELGPLRVLGDPNTDKLIF. Here the CDR3 DNA reads TGTGCTCTTGGGGAACTTGGCCCTCTCAGAGTACTGGGGGATCCGAACACCGATAAACTCATCTTT.